This TCR beta chain was retrieved from a study of blood T cell repertoires in COVID-19. Turning to the study itself: Acute and convalescent COVID-19 specimens originated in the United States, Italy and Spain. Nucleic acid was either cDNA or gDNA, and it came from T cells, B-cell-depleted T cells, or PBMCs.

This CDR3 region has 14 residues. Germline CDR1 is KGHSH and CDR2 is LQKENI. V dropped 6 bases and J dropped 6; count of bases not matched to a gene: 3. Living in about two dozen US areas, the participants were between roughly 18 and 89 years of age. As processed by the authors: Amplifying reference gene primers gave estimates of nucleated cell counts. Only in-frame clones appear in the TCRdb table, and some are missing; sequencing was by immunoSEQ multiplex PCR. The V and J calls and clone size come from that table; D and trimming were worked out from the DNA. This table has approximately 300,000 clones, 89% appearing once.

The source material was PBMCs or T cells enriched from blood (not recorded which). The V gene is TRBV18, the J gene TRBJ2-1; 12 bases agree with TRBD2. The TCR originated in a man aged 55-75 years who had recovered from COVID-19. The CDR3 spells CASSGLAGPNEQFF. The CDR3 region has the DNA TGTGCCAGCTCCGGACTAGCGGGACCCAATGAGCAGTTCTTC.